This T cell receptor (beta chain) was profiled in a study of cytomegalovirus exposure and HLA in healthy donors. At the level of the study: For the approximately 400 genotyped donors, 65% to 90% fell within the Caucasian-associated ancestry cluster. Regarding the study as a whole: According to reports, the classifier identified cytomegalovirus status with high specificity and sensitivity. There were a few CMV-associated chains whose specificity for CMV antigens was confirmed in vitro. V- and J-gene trimming of TCR beta was linked (in a later analysis) to a missense DCLRE1C variant.

To note about this clone: Its antigen is currently unknown.

The germline V and J ends were trimmed by 5 bases and 5 bases, with 14 bases remaining between them. CDR1 and CDR2 (germline): SGHTA, FQGNSA. The CDR3 sequence is 14 residues long. Use of 60 Vbeta and 13 Jbeta primers characterized the PCR. Generated by immunoSEQ multiplex PCR, the TCRdb table keeps only in-frame clones and is missing some. The sample contains about 120,000 clones, 80% to 90% of which appear only once. The TCR originated in a man aged 40-49 years in good health and CMV-seronegative. Sequencing used PBMCs. The chain carries TRBV7-2 and TRBJ2-3, with a weak D call TRBD1 (5 bases). CDR3 protein: CASSPLPGLDTQYF. CDR3 in DNA: TGTGCCAGCAGCCCACTCCCAGGGTTAGATACGCAGTATTTT. The full variable domain, in which reference TRBV7-2 and TRBJ2-3 provide the parts outside the CDR3, is GAGVSQSPSNKVTEKGKDVELRCDPISGHTALYWYRQSLGQGLEFLIYFQGNSAPDKSGLPSDRFSAERTGGSVSTLTIQRTQQEDSAVYLCASSPLPGLDTQYFGPGTRLTVL.